One sample yielded the 17 T cell receptor beta chains listed below, sequenced in a study of blood T cells in healthy people across ages. Alongside a J-beta primer mix, a sample-barcoded 5' primer served in a second PCR lasting 7 to 11 cycles. TCRdb independently ran MiXCR on the 5' RACE reads; one entry per CDR3 protein. The sample has hundreds of thousands of distinct CDR3 sequences, about 25% seen once. The sample was also linked to a second study, of T cells of mothers and their children.

The sequencing input was blood. The receptor set was obtained from a boy aged 2-15 years in good health.

This clonotype was recorded a few times. The V gene is TRBV12-3 or TRBV12-4, the J gene TRBJ1-2, with 7 bases matching TRBD1. The CDR3 consists of 15 residues. The ends lost 5 bases at V and 2 bases at J; junction bases unmatched: 8. The DNA for the CDR3 is TGTGCCAGCAGTGAACGAGGGGGCGCAAACTATGGCTACACCTTC. Its translation is CASSERGGANYGYTF.

This clonotype showed up just a few times. The genes are TRBV2 and TRBJ1-2; 7 bases align to TRBD1. This CDR3 spans 11 amino acids. V gave up 6 bases and J gave up 6 bases; unmatched junction bases: 1. Germline CDR1 reads SNHLY; CDR2 reads FYNNEI. This CDR3 is CASSGTDGYTF. The CDR3 DNA follows: TGTGCCAGCAGCGGGACAGATGGCTACACCTTC.

DNA of the CDR3: TGTGCCTGGAGTGACAGAAACTACGAGCAGTACTTC. Amino acid sequence: CAWSDRNYEQYF. V usage is TRBV30 and J usage is TRBJ2-7; D remains unclear. Germline V gene lookup returns CDR1 GTSNPN and CDR2 SVGIG (reference sequence). CDR3 length: 12 residues. The germline V and J ends were trimmed by 1 base and 3 bases, with 7 bases remaining between them.

This clonotype was observed a few times. This rearrangement joins TRBV7-9 to TRBJ2-7; 7 nucleotides agree with TRBD1. The V segment lost 5 bases and the J segment 1 base; nucleotides outside the gene matches: 5. The CDR3 has 14 residues. In germline, CDR1 is SEHNR, CDR2 FQNEAQ (reference sequence). The CDR3 DNA follows: TGTGCCAGCAGCGACCGACAGGGTTCCTACGAGCAGTACTTC. It encodes CASSDRQGSYEQYF.

J is TRBJ1-5 and V is TRBV6-1; 8 nucleotides agree with TRBD1. The CDR3 contains 14 residues. Germline lookup yields CDR1 MNHNS and CDR2 SASEGT. The trim removed 4 bases at V and 5 bases at J, leaving 4 bases unmatched. Here the CDR3 DNA reads TGTGCCAGCAGTGTACAGGGGGGAGATCAGCCCCAGCATTTT. It codes for CASSVQGGDQPQHF.

The chain joins TRBV24-1 to TRBJ2-5; 9 positions agree with TRBD1. TRBJ2-1 matches the DNA end more closely, so the J call is doubtful. Germline V gene lookup returns CDR1 KGHDR and CDR2 SFDVKD. The CDR3 runs to 17 residues. CDR3 loop: CATSDPGADRGINEQFF. The CDR3 coding sequence is TGTGCCACCAGTGATCCTGGTGCGGACAGGGGTATCAATGAGCAGTTCTTC.

Many counts were recorded for this clonotype. The chain employs TRBV30 and TRBJ1-5, with TRBD1 matching over 8 bases. The CDR3 totals 17 residues. From germline, CDR1 is GTSNPN and CDR2 SVGIG (reference sequence). The ends lost 1 base at V and 3 bases at J; junction bases unmatched: 11. The CDR3 DNA sequence: TGTGCCTGGAGTGATCCCCGGACAGGGATGGTCAATCAGCCCCAGCATTTT. Its translation is CAWSDPRTGMVNQPQHF.

Regarding this clonotype: An end of the junction differs from the germline gene, which may be a read error. The rearrangement uses TRBV11-1 and TRBJ2-4; weak D call: TRBD1 (5 bases). In germline, CDR1 is SGHAT, CDR2 FQDESV (reference sequence). The CDR3 spans 17 residues. The CDR3 protein is CASSFSPDGVDKNIQHF. The CDR3 coding sequence is TGTGCCAGCAGCTTCTCCCCGGATGGGGTGGACAAAAACATTCAGCACTTC.

The chain joins TRBV9 to TRBJ1-2; maybe TRBD1 (5 bases). This CDR3 comprises 14 residues. CDR1 SGDLS and CDR2 YYNGEE come from the germline V gene. Trimming took off 1 base at V and 2 bases at J, with 9 bases between the two ends. CDR3 protein: CASSVYEGNYGYTF. The DNA of the CDR3 is TGTGCCAGCAGCGTATATGAGGGGAACTATGGCTACACCTTC.

The V gene is TRBV6-1, the J gene TRBJ2-2, with D possibly matching TRBD1 (5 bases). This CDR3 spans 16 amino acids. Trimming left V 5 bases short and J 4 bases short, with 17 bases between. Germline loops: CDR1 MNHNS, CDR2 SASEGT. The chain's CDR3 is CASSRSQGWSTGELFF. CDR3 nucleotide sequence: TGTGCCAGCAGTAGGAGTCAGGGATGGTCCACCGGGGAGCTGTTTTTT.

This clonotype was counted only a few times. The genes are TRBV7-3 and TRBJ2-5, with D possibly being TRBD1 (5 bases). CDR3 size: 16 residues. V lost 2 bases to trimming and J lost 1 base, with 14 bases between them. Germline-derived CDR1 and CDR2 are SGHTA and FQGTGA. The CDR3 DNA reads TGTGCCAGCAGCTTATTAGGGGCCGGTGGCCAAGAGACCCAGTACTTC. Protein sequence: CASSLLGAGGQETQYF.

The chain links TRBV20-1 to TRBJ2-5; 7 nucleotides match TRBD1. This CDR3 is built from 14 residues. In germline, CDR1 is DFQATT, CDR2 SNEGSKA (reference sequence). With 6 bases clipped from V and 5 bases from J, the junction kept 12 bases outside the gene matches. CDR3 residues: CSAVPTGSKETQYF. Written as DNA, the CDR3 is TGCAGTGCAGTCCCGACAGGGAGCAAGGAGACCCAGTACTTC.

V gene TRBV7-9 combines with J gene TRBJ1-2; D is perhaps TRBD1 (6 bases). Germline V gives CDR1 SEHNR, CDR2 FQNEAQ (reference sequence). Between the trimmed V and J ends, which lost 6 bases and 4 bases, there was a span of 12 bases. The CDR3 covers 13 residues. The CDR3 spells CASSPDSVYGYTF. The CDR3 region has the DNA TGTGCCAGCAGTCCGGACAGCGTCTATGGCTACACCTTC.

The chain couples TRBV27 to TRBJ2-5, with 9 bases fitting TRBD1. The CDR3 length is 15 residues. Trimming removed 0 bases from V and 5 bases from J; junction bases left unmatched: 4. The V gene's germline CDR1 is MNHEY and CDR2 SMNVEV (reference sequence). This CDR3 is CASSLSGTGMETQYF. Written as DNA, the CDR3 is TGTGCCAGCAGTTTATCGGGGACAGGGATGGAGACCCAGTACTTC.

This clonotype was seen a few times. The rearrangement links TRBV5-1 to TRBJ2-1; 8 bases fit TRBD2. CDR3 length equals 18 residues. From germline, CDR1 is SGHRS and CDR2 YFSETQ. V lost 1 base to trimming and J lost 1 base; unmatched junction nucleotides: 10. The CDR3 here is CASSLREGSIRSYNEQFF. The CDR3 region has the DNA TGCGCCAGCAGCTTGCGGGAGGGGTCGATCCGTTCCTACAATGAGCAGTTCTTC. Full variable domain (remainder filled in from reference TRBV5-1 and TRBJ2-1): KAGVTQTPRYLIKTRGQQVTLSCSPISGHRSVSWYQQTPGQGLQFLFEYFSETQRNKGNFPGRFSGRQFSNSRSEMNVSTLELGDSALYLCASSLREGSIRSYNEQFFGPGTRLTVL.

This clonotype was recorded a few times. This sequence joins TRBV7-9 and TRBJ1-2; D gene unclear. The CDR3 is made up of 14 amino acids. Germline V CDR1 and CDR2: SEHNR, FQNEAQ (reference sequence). The ends were cut back, 2 bases at V and 8 bases at J, with 15 bases in the middle. In DNA, the CDR3 is TGTGCCAGCAGCTTACGGGAGGGCTTCATCGGCTACACCTTC. It codes for CASSLREGFIGYTF.

This rearrangement joins TRBV14 to TRBJ2-3, with unresolved D. Germline-derived CDR1 and CDR2 are SGHDN and FVKESK. V gave up 4 bases and J gave up 4 bases, with 9 bases separating them. This CDR3 has 13 amino acids. The CDR3 DNA reads TGTGCCAGCAGCCGCCTTCGGGCAGATACGCAGTATTTT. Its translation: CASSRLRADTQYF.